One and the same sample provided the 19 T cell receptor beta chains below, sequenced in a study of OX40 agonist ivuxolimab in advanced cancers. Clones were sequenced by immunoSEQ multiplex PCR, and TCRdb holds only the in-frame ones, with some missing. Of approximately 3,000 clones in the sample, 80% to 95% were seen once. This specimen consisted of CD4+ or CD8+ T cells sorted from blood, obtained in a trial of the OX40 agonist ivuxolimab. These receptors all stem from an adult with an advanced solid tumor such as melanoma, head and neck, liver or kidney cancer.

The V gene is TRBV5-4, the J gene TRBJ1-2, with D perhaps matching TRBD1 (5 bases). V gave up 2 bases and J gave up 9 bases, with 14 bases separating them. The CDR3 contains 13 residues. Looked up from germline, CDR1 is SGHNT and CDR2 is YYREEE (reference sequence). CDR3 bases: TGTGCCAGCAGCTTCGGCGGCCGGGGGAGCTACACCTTC. It encodes CASSFGGRGSYTF.

This clone was detected a few times. This sequence joins TRBV2 and TRBJ2-7; no clear D. CDR3 length: 13 amino acids. The germline V gene encodes CDR1 SNHLY and CDR2 FYNNEI. Trimming took 8 bases from V and 3 from J, leaving 14 bases between them. CDR3 residues: CASESRTLYEQYF. The CDR3 DNA sequence: TGTGCCAGCGAGTCCCGGACCCTCTACGAGCAGTACTTC.

V usage is TRBV7-3 and J usage is TRBJ1-2; the D is unclear. Germline lookup yields CDR1 SGHTA and CDR2 FQGTGA. The CDR3 is 13 amino acids. V was pared by 3 bases and J by 5 bases, with 10 bases between. Written as DNA, the CDR3 is TGTGCCAGCAGCTTTAACGAAGGGTATGGCTACACCTTC. Protein sequence: CASSFNEGYGYTF.

This chain connects TRBV5-1 to TRBJ2-6; the D call may be TRBD1 or TRBD2 (5 bases each). V dropped 4 bases and J dropped 4 bases, with 18 bases sitting between them. The CDR3 is made up of 17 amino acids. Per the germline V gene, CDR1 is SGHRS and CDR2 is YFSETQ. The CDR3 reads CASSPGPTVSGANVLTF. As DNA, the CDR3 is TGCGCCAGCAGCCCGGGGCCGACAGTTAGCGGGGCCAACGTCCTGACTTTC.

J is TRBJ1-2 and V is TRBV18; a weak D match, TRBD1 (5 bases). Germline loops: CDR1 KGHSH, CDR2 LQKENI. V lost 4 bases to trimming and J lost 2 bases, with 8 bases between them. This CDR3 has 13 residues. As DNA, the CDR3 is TGTGCCAGCTCACGGGACCTAAACTATGGCTACACCTTC. Protein sequence: CASSRDLNYGYTF. Based on the CDR3 plus reference TRBV18 and TRBJ1-2, the full variable domain is NAGVMQNPRHLVRRRGQEARLRCSPMKGHSHVYWYRQLPEEGLKFMVYLQKENIIDESGMPKERFSAEFPKEGPSILRIQQVVRGDSAAYFCASSRDLNYGYTFGSGTRLTVV.

This chain links TRBV11-2 with TRBJ1-4; tentatively, D is TRBD1 (5 bases). CDR1 is SGHAT, CDR2 FQNNGV, per germline. Trimming left V 5 bases short and J 8 bases short, with 18 bases between. CDR3 size: 15 residues. The CDR3 region has the DNA TGTGCCAGCAGCCGCGGGACCTCCGAGGGCGAAAAACTGTTTTTT. Translating it yields CASSRGTSEGEKLFF.

The chain links TRBV5-4 to TRBJ2-5; 8 positions agree with TRBD2. The ends lost 4 bases at V and 1 base at J; junction bases unmatched: 3. This CDR3 comprises 14 residues. Germline CDR1 is SGHNT and CDR2 is YYREEE (reference sequence). CDR3 bases: TGTGCCAGCAGCCAAGCGGGGGTCCAAGAGACCCAGTACTTC. This codes for CASSQAGVQETQYF.

The gene calls are TRBV28 and TRBJ1-3; D might be TRBD1 (6 bases). V lost 6 bases to trimming and J lost 1 base, with 10 bases between them. The CDR3 runs to 14 residues. The germline V gene encodes CDR1 MDHEN and CDR2 SYDVKM. In DNA, the CDR3 is TGTGCCAGCAGGAGGCAGGGGTCTGGAAACACCATATATTTT. It codes for CASRRQGSGNTIYF.

This CDR3 is CASSVGVTEAFF. The CDR3 coding sequence is TGTGCCAGCAGTGTGGGTGTCACTGAAGCTTTCTTT. The chain is built from TRBV2 and TRBJ1-1; D remains unclear. From germline, CDR1 is SNHLY and CDR2 FYNNEI. CDR3 length equals 12 residues. V was trimmed by 4 bases and J by 4 bases, leaving 7 bases between them.

The count of this clone is one. The chain has TRBV11-3 and TRBJ2-7; 9 nucleotides line up with TRBD1. The V segment lost 2 bases and the J segment 1 base; nucleotides outside the gene matches: 3. This CDR3 contains 15 residues. Germline V gives CDR1 SGHNT, CDR2 YENEEA. The CDR3 DNA is TGTGCCAGCAGCTTAAGAGGGACAGGGTCCTACGAGCAGTACTTC. It codes for CASSLRGTGSYEQYF.

This chain joins TRBV19 and TRBJ2-3; D perhaps matches TRBD1 (6 bases). Trimming took off 3 bases at V and 9 bases at J, with 22 bases between the two ends. This CDR3 is built from 16 residues. Germline assignment: CDR1 LNHDA and CDR2 SQIVND (reference sequence). CDR3 region: CASSIQLPHTGNTQYF. In DNA form, the CDR3 reads TGTGCCAGTAGTATCCAACTTCCACACACAGGGAACACGCAGTATTTT.

As DNA, the CDR3 is TGCGCCAGCGGGGGACAGGTTTACACCGGGGAGCTGTTTTTT. Protein: CASGGQVYTGELFF. The chain carries TRBV5-1 and TRBJ2-2; TRBD1 matches at 8 bases. Trimming cost V 7 bases and J 3 bases; bases outside gene matches: 5. CDR1 SGHRS and CDR2 YFSETQ come from the germline V gene. The CDR3 is 14 amino acids.

This rearrangement joins TRBV14 to TRBJ2-3; TRBD2 matches 7 bases. Germline V gives CDR1 SGHDN, CDR2 FVKESK. The junction had 11 bases not matched to a gene; V was cut back by 4 bases and J by 7 bases. The CDR3 sequence is 15 residues long. CDR3 protein: CASSRSGLAEYTQYF. The CDR3 DNA reads as TGTGCCAGCAGCCGTTCGGGGCTAGCGGAATATACGCAGTATTTT. The entire variable domain, with the rest obtained from reference TRBV14 and TRBJ2-3, is as follows: EAGVTQFPSHSVIEKGQTVTLRCDPISGHDNLYWYRRVMGKEIKFLLHFVKESKQDESGMPNNRFLAERTGGTYSTLKVQPAELEDSGVYFCASSRSGLAEYTQYFGPGTRLTVL.

V usage is TRBV6-6 and J usage is TRBJ2-2; TRBD2 is a possible D gene (7 bases). V lost 6 bases and J 5 bases, leaving 13 bases between the germline ends. Germline assignment: CDR1 MNHNY and CDR2 SVGAGI (reference sequence). The CDR3 totals 14 residues. The CDR3 protein is CASSGGLGTGELFF. The CDR3 region has the DNA TGTGCCAGCAGCGGGGGGCTGGGGACCGGGGAGCTGTTTTTT.

CDR3 in DNA: TGTGCCAGCAGCTTGAGTGGCAGGGGGCGGGAGACCCAGTACTTC. This codes for CASSLSGRGRETQYF. The chain recombines TRBV5-4 with TRBJ2-5; 8 bases are shared with TRBD1. Germline V CDR1 and CDR2: SGHNT, YYREEE (reference sequence). The J segment lost 5 bases and the V segment lost 1 base, leaving 7 bases of the junction unmatched. CDR3 length: 15 amino acids.

V is TRBV7-9 and J is TRBJ1-1; D uncertain. V lost 4 bases to trimming and J lost 4 bases, with 19 bases between them. Germline V gives CDR1 SEHNR, CDR2 FQNEAQ (reference sequence). The CDR3 runs to 16 residues. The CDR3 DNA follows: TGTGCCAGCAGCTATTCGACTACGCCAAAGGGCACTGAAGCTTTCTTT. This encodes CASSYSTTPKGTEAFF.

The CDR3 DNA reads as TGTGCCTGGAGTGTACGAGGGAGCTCCTATAATTCACCCCTCCACTTT. Translating it yields CAWSVRGSSYNSPLHF. The V call is TRBV30, the J call TRBJ1-6; D is ambiguous. This CDR3 has 16 amino acids. Trimming pared 0 bases from V and 0 bases from J, leaving 9 bases between. Germline CDR1 and CDR2: GTSNPN and SVGIG (reference sequence).

The gene calls are TRBV4-3 and TRBJ2-7; 7 bases line up with TRBD2. Germline assignment: CDR1 LGHNA and CDR2 YSLEER. The CDR3 spans 14 residues. The V segment lost 1 base and the J segment 7 bases; nucleotides outside the gene matches: 7. The CDR3 DNA reads as TGCGCCAGCAGCCAAGTTCTATCGGGGGGTGAGCAGTACTTC. Translating it yields CASSQVLSGGEQYF.

The CDR3 loop reads CASSEQGSSYEQYF. Written as DNA, the CDR3 is TGTGCCAGCAGTGAACAGGGGTCTTCCTACGAGCAGTACTTC. The rearrangement uses TRBV2 and TRBJ2-7; D may be TRBD1 (6 bases). This CDR3 contains 14 residues. Germline CDR1 and CDR2: SNHLY and FYNNEI. The V end lost 2 bases, the J end lost 1 base, and 9 bases lay between the germline ends.